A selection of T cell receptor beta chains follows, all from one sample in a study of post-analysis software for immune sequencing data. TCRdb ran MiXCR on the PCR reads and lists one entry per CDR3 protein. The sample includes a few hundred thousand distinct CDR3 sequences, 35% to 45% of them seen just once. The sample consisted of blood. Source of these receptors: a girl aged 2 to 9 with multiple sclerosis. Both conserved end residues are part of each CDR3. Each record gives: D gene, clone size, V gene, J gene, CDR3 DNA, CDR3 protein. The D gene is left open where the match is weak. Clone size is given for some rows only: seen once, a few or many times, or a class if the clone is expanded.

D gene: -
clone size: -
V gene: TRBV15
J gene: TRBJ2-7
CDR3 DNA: TGTGCCACCAGCAGAGTAAGGTTCGGGACCAGATCCTACGAGCAGTACTTC
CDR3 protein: CATSRVRFGTRSYEQYF

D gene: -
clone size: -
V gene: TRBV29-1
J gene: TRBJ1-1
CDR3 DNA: TGCAGCGTTGAAGATGGGGTGGCGACTGAAGCTTTCTTT
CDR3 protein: CSVEDGVATEAFF

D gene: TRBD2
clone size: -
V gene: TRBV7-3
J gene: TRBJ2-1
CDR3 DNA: TGTGCCAGCAGCTTTTCCCCTACTAGCGGCAATGAGCAGTTCTTC
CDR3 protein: CASSFSPTSGNEQFF

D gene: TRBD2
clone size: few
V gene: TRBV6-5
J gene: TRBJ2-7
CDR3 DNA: TGTGCCAGCAGTTACTCGACTAGCGGGAGCCACGAGCAGTACTTC
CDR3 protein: CASSYSTSGSHEQYF

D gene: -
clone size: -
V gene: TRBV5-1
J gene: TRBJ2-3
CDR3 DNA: TGCGCCAGCAGCTCTCAAGCGACTAGCACAGATACGCAGTATTTT
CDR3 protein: CASSSQATSTDTQYF

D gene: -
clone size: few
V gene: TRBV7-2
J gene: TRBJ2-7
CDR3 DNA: TGTGCCAGCAGCCCCCTAGTGGGAGCCTACGAGCAGTACTTC
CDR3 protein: CASSPLVGAYEQYF

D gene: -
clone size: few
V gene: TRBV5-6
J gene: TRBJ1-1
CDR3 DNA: TGTGCCAGCAGCTTTTTAGGGCGGACTGAAGCTTTCTTT
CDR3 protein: CASSFLGRTEAFF

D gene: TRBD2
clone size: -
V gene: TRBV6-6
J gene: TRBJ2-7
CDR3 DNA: TGTGCCAGCAGGACCATGACTAGCGGGAGTTCCTACGAGCAGTACTTC
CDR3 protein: CASRTMTSGSSYEQYF

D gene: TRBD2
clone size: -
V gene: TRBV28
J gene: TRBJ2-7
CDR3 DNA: TGTGCCAGCAGCCGTGTGACTAGCGGGGTTTACTACGAGCAGTACTTC
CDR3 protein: CASSRVTSGVYYEQYF

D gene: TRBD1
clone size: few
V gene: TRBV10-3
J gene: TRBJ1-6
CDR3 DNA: TGTGCCATCAGTGAGACCGGACAGGGTGGATCACCCCTCCACTTT
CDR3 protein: CAISETGQGGSPLHF

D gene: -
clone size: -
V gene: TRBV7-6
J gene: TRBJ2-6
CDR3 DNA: TGTGCCAGCAGCTTATCAAACTCTGGGGCCAACGTCCCGACTTTC
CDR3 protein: CASSLSNSGANVPTF

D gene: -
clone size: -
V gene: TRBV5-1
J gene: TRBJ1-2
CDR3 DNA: TGCGCCAGCAGCTTGAACAGGGCAAACGATGGCTACACCTTC
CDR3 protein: CASSLNRANDGYTF

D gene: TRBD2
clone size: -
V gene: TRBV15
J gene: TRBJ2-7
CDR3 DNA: TGTGCCACCGCAGTAGTCTCTAGCGGGAACTACGAGCAGTACTTC
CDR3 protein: CATAVVSSGNYEQYF

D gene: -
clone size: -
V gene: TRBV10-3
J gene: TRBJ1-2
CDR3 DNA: TGTGCCATCAGTGACCGAGCTAACTATGGCTACACCTTC
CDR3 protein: CAISDRANYGYTF

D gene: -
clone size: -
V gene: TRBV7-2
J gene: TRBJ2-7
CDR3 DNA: TGTGCCAGCAGCTGGGGACAAAACTACGAGCAGTACTTC
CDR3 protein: CASSWGQNYEQYF

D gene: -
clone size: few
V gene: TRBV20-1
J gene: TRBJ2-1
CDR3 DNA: TGCAGTGCTAGAGATGAGAAGTTTACTTTTTTCTACAATGAGCAGTTCTTC
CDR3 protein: CSARDEKFTFFYNEQFF

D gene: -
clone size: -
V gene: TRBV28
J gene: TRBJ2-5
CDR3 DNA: TGTGCCAGCGGGGGCCCTCTAGAGACCCAGTACTTC
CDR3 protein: CASGGPLETQYF

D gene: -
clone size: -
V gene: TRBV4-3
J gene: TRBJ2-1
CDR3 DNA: TGCGCCAGCAGCCAAGAACGGATCGGTCGGGAGCAGTTCTTC
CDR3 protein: CASSQERIGREQFF

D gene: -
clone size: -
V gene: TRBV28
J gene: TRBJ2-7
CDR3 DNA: TGTGCCAGCAGTACCTCTGCAGGACCCTTTTTCGAGCAGTACTTC
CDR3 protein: CASSTSAGPFFEQYF

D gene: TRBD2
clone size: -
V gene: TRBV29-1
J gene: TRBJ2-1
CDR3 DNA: TGCAGCGTTGACCCGGGACTAGCGGGAGGGCCCCATGAGCAGTTCTTC
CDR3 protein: CSVDPGLAGGPHEQFF

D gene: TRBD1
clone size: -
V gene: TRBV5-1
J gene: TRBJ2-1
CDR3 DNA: TGCGCCAGCAGCCTGGAGACCGGGACAGGGGAATACAATGAGCAGTTCTTC
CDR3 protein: CASSLETGTGEYNEQFF

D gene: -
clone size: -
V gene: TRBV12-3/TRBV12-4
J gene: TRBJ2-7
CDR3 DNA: TGTGCCAGCAGTTTGGGACTCCACTCCTACGAGCAGTACTTC
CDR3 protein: CASSLGLHSYEQYF

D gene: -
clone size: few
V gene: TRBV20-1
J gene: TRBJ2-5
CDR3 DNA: TGCAGTGCTAAACCTGGGAGCCCGAGTGAGACCCAGTACTTC
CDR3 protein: CSAKPGSPSETQYF

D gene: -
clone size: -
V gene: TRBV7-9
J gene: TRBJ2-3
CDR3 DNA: TGTGCCAGCAGCTTACCAGGGGGCACAGATACGCAGTATTTT
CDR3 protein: CASSLPGGTDTQYF

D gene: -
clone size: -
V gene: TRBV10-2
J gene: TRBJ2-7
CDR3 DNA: TGCGCCAGCAGTGAAACAGGGAGGCTCCACGAGCAGTACTTC
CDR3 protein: CASSETGRLHEQYF

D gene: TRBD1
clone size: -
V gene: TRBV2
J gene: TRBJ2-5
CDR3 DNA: TGTGCTATAGGGACAGTCAAGACCCAGTACTTC
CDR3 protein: CAIGTVKTQYF

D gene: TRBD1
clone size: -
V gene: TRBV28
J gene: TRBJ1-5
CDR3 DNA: TGTGCCAGCATTACAGGGGGCTCCTATAGAGGCAATCAGCCCCAGCATTTT
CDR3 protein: CASITGGSYRGNQPQHF

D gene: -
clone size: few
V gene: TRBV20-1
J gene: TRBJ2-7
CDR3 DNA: TGCAGTGCTCGCCCCGGGACAATCACTCGTGAGCAGTACTTC
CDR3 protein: CSARPGTITREQYF

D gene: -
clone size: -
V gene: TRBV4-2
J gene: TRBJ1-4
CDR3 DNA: TGTGCCAGCAGCCCATTCTCCTCAAGGTGGGAAAAACTGTTTTTT
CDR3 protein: CASSPFSSRWEKLFF

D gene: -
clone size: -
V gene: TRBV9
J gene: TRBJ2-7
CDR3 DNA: TGTGCCAGCAGCGTAGGAGGAGCGGCTCAATACGAGCAGTACTTC
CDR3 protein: CASSVGGAAQYEQYF

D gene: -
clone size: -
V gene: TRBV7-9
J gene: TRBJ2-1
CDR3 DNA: TGTGCCAGCAGCCGTCAAGGAAGGGTCTATCCCTACAATGAGCAGTTCTTC
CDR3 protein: CASSRQGRVYPYNEQFF

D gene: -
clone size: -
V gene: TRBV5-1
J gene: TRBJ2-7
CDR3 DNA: TGCGCCAGCAGCTTGGGACGGGCAGTCCAACGGGTCGAGCAGTACTTC
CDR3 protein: CASSLGRAVQRVEQYF

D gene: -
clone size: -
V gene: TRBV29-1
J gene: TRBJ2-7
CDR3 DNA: TGCAGCGTGGTGGACACAAACGAGCAGTACTTC
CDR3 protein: CSVVDTNEQYF

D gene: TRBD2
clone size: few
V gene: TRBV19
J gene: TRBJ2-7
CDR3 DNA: TGTGCCACCTCCCAGCTCCGGGAGGCCAACTACGAGCAGTACTTC
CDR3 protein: CATSQLREANYEQYF

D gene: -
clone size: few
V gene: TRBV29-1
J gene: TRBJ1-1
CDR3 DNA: TGCAGCGTTGAAGGTCTGGGGAACACTGAAGCTTTCTTT
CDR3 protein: CSVEGLGNTEAFF

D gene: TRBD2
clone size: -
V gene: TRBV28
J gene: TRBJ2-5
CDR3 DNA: TGTGCCAGCAGTTCCGTGGGCGGGGGGGAAGGAGAGACCCAGTACTTC
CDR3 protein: CASSSVGGGEGETQYF

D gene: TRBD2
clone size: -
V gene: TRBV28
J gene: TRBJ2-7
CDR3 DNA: TGTGCCAGCAGTCCACTTTGGCTAGCTACGGCGGGAGGGCCCTACGAGCAGTACTTC
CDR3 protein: CASSPLWLATAGGPYEQYF